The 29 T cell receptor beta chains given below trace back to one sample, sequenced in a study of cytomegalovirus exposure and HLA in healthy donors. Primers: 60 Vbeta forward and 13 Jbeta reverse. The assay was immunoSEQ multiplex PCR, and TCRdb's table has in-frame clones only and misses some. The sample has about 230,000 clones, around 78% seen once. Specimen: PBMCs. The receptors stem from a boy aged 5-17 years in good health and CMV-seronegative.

CDR3 coding DNA: TGTGCCAGCAGCTCCGAGGCAGGGGGTAATCACGAGCAGTACTTC. Translating it yields CASSSEAGGNHEQYF. The V call is TRBV7-6, the J call TRBJ2-7; 7 positions agree with TRBD1. J was trimmed by 5 bases and V by 4 bases; bases with no gene match: 11. Germline V gives CDR1 SGHVS, CDR2 FNYEAQ. CDR3 length: 15 amino acids. The variable domain in full, with the rest retrieved from reference TRBV7-6 and TRBJ2-7, is GAGVSQSPRYKVTKRGQDVALRCDPISGHVSLYWYRQALGQGPEFLTYFNYEAQQDKSGLPNDRFSAERPEGSISTLTIQRTEQRDSAMYRCASSSEAGGNHEQYFGPGTRLTVT.

CDR3: CASSLGVRTEAFF. In DNA form, the CDR3 reads TGTGCCAGCAGCTTAGGGGTGAGGACTGAAGCTTTCTTT. The rearrangement joins TRBV11-1 to TRBJ1-1, with D uncertain. CDR1 is SGHAT and CDR2 is FQDESV in the germline V gene (reference sequence). The CDR3 is 13 amino acids. V lost 1 base and J lost 5, with 8 bases in between.

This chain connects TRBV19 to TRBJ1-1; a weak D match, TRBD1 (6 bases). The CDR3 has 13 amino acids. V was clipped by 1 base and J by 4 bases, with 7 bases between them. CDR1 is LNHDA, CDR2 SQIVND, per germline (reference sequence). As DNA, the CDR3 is TGTGCCAGTAGTATAGTAGGGGGCACTGAAGCTTTCTTT. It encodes CASSIVGGTEAFF. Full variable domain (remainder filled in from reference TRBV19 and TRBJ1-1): DGGITQSPKYLFRKEGQNVTLSCEQNLNHDAMYWYRQDPGQGLRLIYYSQIVNDFQKGDIAEGYSVSREKKESFPLTVTSAQKNPTAFYLCASSIVGGTEAFFGQGTRLTVV.

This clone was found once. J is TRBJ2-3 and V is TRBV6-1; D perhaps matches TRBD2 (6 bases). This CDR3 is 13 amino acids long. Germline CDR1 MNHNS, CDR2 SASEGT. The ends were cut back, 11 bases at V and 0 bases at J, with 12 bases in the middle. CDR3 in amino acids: CAARRGSTDTQYF. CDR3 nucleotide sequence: TGTGCCGCTCGGAGGGGTAGCACAGATACGCAGTATTTT.

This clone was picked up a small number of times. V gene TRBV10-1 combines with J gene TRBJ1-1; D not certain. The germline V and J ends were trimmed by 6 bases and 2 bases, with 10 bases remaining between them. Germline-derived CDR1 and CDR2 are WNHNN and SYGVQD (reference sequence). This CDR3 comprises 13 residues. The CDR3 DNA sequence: TGCGCCAGCAGAGAGATCCTCAACACTGAAGCTTTCTTT. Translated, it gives CASREILNTEAFF.

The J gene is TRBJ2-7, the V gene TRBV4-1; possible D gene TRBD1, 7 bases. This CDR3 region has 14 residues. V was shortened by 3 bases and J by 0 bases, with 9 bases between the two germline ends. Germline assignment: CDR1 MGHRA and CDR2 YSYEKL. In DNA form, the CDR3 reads TGCGCCAGCAGCCACCAGGGGGGCTCCTACGAGCAGTACTTC. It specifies CASSHQGGSYEQYF.

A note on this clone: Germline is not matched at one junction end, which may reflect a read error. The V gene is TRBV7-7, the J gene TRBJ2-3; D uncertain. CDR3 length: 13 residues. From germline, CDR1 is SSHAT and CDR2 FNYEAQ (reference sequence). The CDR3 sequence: CASSFSLTDTQYF. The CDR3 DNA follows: TGTGCTAGCAGCTTCTCCCTAACAGATACGCAGTATTTT.

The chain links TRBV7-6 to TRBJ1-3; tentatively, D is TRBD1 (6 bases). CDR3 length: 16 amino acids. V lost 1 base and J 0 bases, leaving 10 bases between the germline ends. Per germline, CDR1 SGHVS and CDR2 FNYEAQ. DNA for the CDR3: TGTGCCAGCAGCTTAGAGGGGGATCACTCTGGAAACACCATATATTTT. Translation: CASSLEGDHSGNTIYF.

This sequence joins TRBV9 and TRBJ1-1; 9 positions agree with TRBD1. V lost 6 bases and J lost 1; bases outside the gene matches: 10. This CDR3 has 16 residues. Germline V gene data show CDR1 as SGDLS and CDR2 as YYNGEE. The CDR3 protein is CASTRLPGQGNTEAFF. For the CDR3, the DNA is TGTGCCAGCACGAGACTACCGGGACAGGGGAACACTGAAGCTTTCTTT.

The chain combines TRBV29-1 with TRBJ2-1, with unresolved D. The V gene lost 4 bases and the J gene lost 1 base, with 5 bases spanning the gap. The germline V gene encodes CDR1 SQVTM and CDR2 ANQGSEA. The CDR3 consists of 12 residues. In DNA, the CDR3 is TGCAGCGTTGCTACTTCCTACAATGAGCAGTTCTTC. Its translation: CSVATSYNEQFF.

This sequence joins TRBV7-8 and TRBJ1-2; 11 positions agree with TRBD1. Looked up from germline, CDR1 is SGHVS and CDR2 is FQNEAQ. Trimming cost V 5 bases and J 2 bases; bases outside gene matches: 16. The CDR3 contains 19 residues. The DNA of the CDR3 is TGTGCCAGCAGCCCTCTACGTGGGACAGGGGGGAGATGGAACTATGGCTACACCTTC. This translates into CASSPLRGTGGRWNYGYTF. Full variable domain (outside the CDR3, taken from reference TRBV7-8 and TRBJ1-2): GAGVSQSPRYKVAKRGQDVALRCDPISGHVSLFWYQQALGQGPEFLTYFQNEAQLDKSGLPSDRFFAERPEGSVSTLKIQRTQQEDSAVYLCASSPLRGTGGRWNYGYTFGSGTRLTVV.

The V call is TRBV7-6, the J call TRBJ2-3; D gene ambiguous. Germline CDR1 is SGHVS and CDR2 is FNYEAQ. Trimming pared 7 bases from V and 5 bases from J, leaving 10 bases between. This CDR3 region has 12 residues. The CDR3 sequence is CASKSNGDTQYF. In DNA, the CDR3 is TGTGCCAGCAAATCAAACGGAGATACGCAGTATTTT.

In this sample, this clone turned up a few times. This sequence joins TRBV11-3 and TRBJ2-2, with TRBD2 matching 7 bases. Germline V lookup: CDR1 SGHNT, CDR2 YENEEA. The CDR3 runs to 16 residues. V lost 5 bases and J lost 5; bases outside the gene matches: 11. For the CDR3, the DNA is TGTGCCAGCAGCCCCATGGCGGGAGTAGAGACCGGGGAGCTGTTTTTT. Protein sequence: CASSPMAGVETGELFF.

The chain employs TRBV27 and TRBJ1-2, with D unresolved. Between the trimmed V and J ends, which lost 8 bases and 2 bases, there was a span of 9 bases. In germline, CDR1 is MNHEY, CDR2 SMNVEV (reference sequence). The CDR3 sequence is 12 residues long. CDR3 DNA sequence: TGTGCCAGCCACGGGAAAAACTATGGCTACACCTTC. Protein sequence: CASHGKNYGYTF.

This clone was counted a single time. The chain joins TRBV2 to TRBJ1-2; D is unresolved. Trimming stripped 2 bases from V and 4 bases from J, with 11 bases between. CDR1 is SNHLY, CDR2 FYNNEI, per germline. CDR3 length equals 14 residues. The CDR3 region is CASSETVSAYGYTF. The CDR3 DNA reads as TGTGCCAGCAGTGAAACAGTCTCTGCCTATGGCTACACCTTC.

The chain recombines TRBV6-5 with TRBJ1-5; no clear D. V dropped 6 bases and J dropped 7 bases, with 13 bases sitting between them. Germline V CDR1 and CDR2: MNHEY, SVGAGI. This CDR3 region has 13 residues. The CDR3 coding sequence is TGTGCCAGCAGGCCCCGGGGTCGACAGCCCCAGCATTTT. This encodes CASRPRGRQPQHF.

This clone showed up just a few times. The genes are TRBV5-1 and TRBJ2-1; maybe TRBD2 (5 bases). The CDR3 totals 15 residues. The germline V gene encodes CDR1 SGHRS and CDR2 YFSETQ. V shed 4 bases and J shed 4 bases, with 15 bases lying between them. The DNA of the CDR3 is TGCGCCAGCAGCGGTGCTGGGAGTACATACAATGAGCAGTTCTTC. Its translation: CASSGAGSTYNEQFF.

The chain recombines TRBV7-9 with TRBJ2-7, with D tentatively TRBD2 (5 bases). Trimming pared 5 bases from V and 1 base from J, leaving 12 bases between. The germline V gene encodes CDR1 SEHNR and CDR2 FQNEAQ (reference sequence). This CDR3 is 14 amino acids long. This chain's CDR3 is CASSDPGYSYEQYF. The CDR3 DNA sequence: TGTGCCAGCAGCGATCCGGGATATTCCTACGAGCAGTACTTC.

The CDR3 bases are TGCGCCAGCAGCTTCGGGACAGGGGCCTACGAGCAGTACTTC. Translation: CASSFGTGAYEQYF. V gene TRBV5-1 combines with J gene TRBJ2-7; 10 bases fit TRBD1. Unmatched junction bases numbered 1, after V lost 2 bases and J lost 2 bases. The CDR3 runs 14 residues. Germline CDR1 is SGHRS and CDR2 is YFSETQ.

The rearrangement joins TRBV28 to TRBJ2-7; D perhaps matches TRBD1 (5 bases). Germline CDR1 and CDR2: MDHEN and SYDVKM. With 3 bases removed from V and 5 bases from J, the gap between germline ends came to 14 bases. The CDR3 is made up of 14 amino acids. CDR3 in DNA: TGTGCCAGCAGTTTCTTGGGCAGGGCCAACGAGCAGTACTTC. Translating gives CASSFLGRANEQYF.

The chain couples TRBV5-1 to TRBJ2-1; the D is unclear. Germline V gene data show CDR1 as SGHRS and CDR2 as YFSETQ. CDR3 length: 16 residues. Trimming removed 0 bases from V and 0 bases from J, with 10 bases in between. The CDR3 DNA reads TGCGCCAGCAGCTTGGTCGGCGGCCGCTCCTACAATGAGCAGTTCTTC. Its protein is CASSLVGGRSYNEQFF.

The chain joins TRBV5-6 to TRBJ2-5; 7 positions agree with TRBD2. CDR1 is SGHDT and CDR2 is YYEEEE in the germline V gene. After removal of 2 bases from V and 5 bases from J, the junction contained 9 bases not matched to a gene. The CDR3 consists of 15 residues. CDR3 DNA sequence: TGTGCCAGCAGCTTTGGTGGGAGGGCCTCGGAGACCCAGTACTTC. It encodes CASSFGGRASETQYF.

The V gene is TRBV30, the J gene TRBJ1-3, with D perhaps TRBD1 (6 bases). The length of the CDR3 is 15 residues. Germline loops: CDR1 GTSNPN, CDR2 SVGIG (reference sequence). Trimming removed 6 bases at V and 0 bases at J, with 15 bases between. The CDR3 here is CACPAAQGSGNTIYF. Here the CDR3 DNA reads TGTGCCTGCCCCGCGGCACAGGGCTCTGGAAACACCATATATTTT.

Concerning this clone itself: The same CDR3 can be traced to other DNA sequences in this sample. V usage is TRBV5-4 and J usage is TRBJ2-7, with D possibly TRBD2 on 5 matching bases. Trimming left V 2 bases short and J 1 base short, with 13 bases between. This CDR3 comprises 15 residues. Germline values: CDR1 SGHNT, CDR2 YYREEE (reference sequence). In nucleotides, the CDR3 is TGTGCCAGCAGCTTAAACGGGGTACTATCCTACGAGCAGTACTTC. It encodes CASSLNGVLSYEQYF.

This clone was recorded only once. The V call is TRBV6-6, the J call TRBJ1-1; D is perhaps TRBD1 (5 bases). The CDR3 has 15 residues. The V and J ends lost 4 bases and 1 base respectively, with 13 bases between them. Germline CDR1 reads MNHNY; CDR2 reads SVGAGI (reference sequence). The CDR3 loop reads CASSSGLLRNTEAFF. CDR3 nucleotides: TGTGCCAGCAGTTCGGGACTCCTTCGGAACACTGAAGCTTTCTTT.

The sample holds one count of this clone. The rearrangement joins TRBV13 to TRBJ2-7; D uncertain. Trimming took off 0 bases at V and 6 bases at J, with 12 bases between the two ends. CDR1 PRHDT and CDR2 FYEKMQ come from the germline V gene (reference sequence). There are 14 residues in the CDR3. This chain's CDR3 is CASSLGLVEAEQYF. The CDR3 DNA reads TGTGCCAGCAGCTTAGGCCTAGTCGAAGCCGAGCAGTACTTC.

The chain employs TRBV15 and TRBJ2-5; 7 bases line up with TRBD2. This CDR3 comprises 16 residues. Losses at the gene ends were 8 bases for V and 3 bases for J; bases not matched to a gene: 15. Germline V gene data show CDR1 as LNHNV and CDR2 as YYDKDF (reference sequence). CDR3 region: CATDREGTSGKETQYF. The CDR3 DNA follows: TGTGCCACCGACAGAGAGGGGACCAGCGGGAAAGAGACCCAGTACTTC.

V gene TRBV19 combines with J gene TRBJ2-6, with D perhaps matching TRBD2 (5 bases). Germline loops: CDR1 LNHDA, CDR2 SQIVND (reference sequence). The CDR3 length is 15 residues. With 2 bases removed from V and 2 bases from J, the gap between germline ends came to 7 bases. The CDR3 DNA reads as TGTGCCAGTAGTATAACCGGGACTGGGGCCAACGTCCTGACTTTC. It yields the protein CASSITGTGANVLTF.

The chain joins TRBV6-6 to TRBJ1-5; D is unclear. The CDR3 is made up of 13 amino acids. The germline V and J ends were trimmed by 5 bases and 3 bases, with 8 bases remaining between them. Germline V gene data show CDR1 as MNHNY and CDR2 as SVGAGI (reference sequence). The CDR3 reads CASSVELNQPQHF. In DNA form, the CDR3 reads TGTGCCAGCAGTGTGGAGCTCAATCAGCCCCAGCATTTT.